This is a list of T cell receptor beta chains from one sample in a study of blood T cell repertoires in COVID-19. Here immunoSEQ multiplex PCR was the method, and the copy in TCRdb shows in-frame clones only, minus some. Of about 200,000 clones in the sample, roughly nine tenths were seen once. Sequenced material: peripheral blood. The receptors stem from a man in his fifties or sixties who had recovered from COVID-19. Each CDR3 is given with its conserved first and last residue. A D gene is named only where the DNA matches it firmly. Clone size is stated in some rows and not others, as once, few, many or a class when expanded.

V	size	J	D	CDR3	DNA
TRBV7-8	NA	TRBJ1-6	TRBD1	CASSLDWTGDYNSPLHF	TGTGCCAGCAGCTTAGACTGGACAGGCGACTATAATTCACCCCTCCACTTT
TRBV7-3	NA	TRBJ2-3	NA	CASSLQKGPWTQYF	TGTGCCAGCAGCCTCCAAAAGGGGCCCTGGACGCAGTATTTT
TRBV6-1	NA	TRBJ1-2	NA	CASSEAGRVGGYTF	TGTGCCAGCAGTGAAGCGGGCAGGGTAGGGGGCTACACCTTC
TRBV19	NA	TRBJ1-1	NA	CASLRGTSGSRTEAFF	TGTGCCAGTCTGAGGGGGACAAGCGGGAGTAGGACTGAAGCTTTCTTT
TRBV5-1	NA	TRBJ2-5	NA	CASSLAGTSSETQYF	TGCGCCAGCAGCTTGGCCGGGACTTCGAGTGAGACCCAGTACTTC
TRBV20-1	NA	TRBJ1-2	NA	CSARLQAGYTF	TGCAGTGCTAGATTGCAGGCCGGCTACACCTTC
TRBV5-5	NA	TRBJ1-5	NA	CASTLGGADQPQHF	TGTGCCAGCACCCTGGGGGGGGCTGATCAGCCCCAGCATTTT
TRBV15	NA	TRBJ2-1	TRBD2	CATRGAGTSGTNEQFF	TGTGCCACCAGAGGTGCAGGGACTAGCGGGACGAATGAGCAGTTCTTC
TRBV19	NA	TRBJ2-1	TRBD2	CASSIAGGQTYNEQFF	TGTGCCAGTAGTATAGCGGGGGGGCAGACCTACAATGAGCAGTTCTTC
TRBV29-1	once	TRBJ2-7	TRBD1	CSVERGTGSYEQYF	TGCAGCGTTGAAAGGGGGACAGGGTCCTACGAGCAGTACTTC
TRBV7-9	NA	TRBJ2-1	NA	CASSRGFSGLPYNEQFF	TGTGCCAGCAGCCGCGGGTTCTCCGGGTTACCCTACAATGAGCAGTTCTTC
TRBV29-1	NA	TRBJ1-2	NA	CSVAGGEGGYTF	TGCAGCGTTGCCGGGGGGGAGGGCGGCTACACCTTC
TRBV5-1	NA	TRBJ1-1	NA	CASTSQGTEAFF	TGCGCCAGCACTTCTCAGGGTACTGAAGCTTTCTTT
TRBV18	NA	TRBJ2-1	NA	CASSHRAPPEQFF	TGTGCCAGCTCACACAGGGCGCCACCCGAGCAGTTCTTC
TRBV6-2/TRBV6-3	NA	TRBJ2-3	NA	CASSRIAGYVDTQYF	TGTGCCAGCAGCCGAATAGCCGGTTATGTTGATACGCAGTATTTT
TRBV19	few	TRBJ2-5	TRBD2	CASSMMGTSGETQYF	TGTGCCAGTAGTATGATGGGGACTAGCGGAGAGACCCAGTACTTC
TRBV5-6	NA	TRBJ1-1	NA	CASSPQGFIAEAFF	TGTGCCAGCAGCCCGCAGGGTTTTATCGCTGAAGCTTTCTTT
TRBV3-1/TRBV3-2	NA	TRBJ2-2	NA	CASSQGGGLGELFF	TGTGCCAGCAGCCAAGGAGGAGGCCTCGGGGAGCTGTTTTTT
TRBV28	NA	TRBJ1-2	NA	CASSLQGKRGYTF	TGTGCCAGCAGCCTCCAGGGAAAAAGGGGCTACACCTTC
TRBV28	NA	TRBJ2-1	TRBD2	CASLSGTSLNEQFF	TGTGCCAGCCTCTCCGGGACTAGCTTGAATGAGCAGTTCTTC
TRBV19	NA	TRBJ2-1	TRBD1	CASSTSRDRVSQFF	TGTGCCAGTAGCACGTCCCGGGACAGGGTTTCGCAGTTCTTC
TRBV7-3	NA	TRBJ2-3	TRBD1	CASSLRGQATDTQYF	TGTGCCAGCAGCTTAAGGGGACAGGCTACAGATACGCAGTATTTT
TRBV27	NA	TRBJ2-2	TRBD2	CASSSLGLAGSGELFF	TGTGCCAGCAGTTCCCTCGGACTAGCGGGATCCGGGGAGCTGTTTTTT
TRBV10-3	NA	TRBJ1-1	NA	CAIRPGTPMNTEAFF	TGTGCCATCAGACCCGGGACACCCATGAACACTGAAGCTTTCTTT
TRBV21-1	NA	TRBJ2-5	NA	CASSKAERAIGRETQYF	TGTGCCAGCAGCAAAGCTGAGCGGGCTATCGGTCGAGAGACCCAGTACTTC
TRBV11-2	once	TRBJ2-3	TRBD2	CASSSAGGPDTQYF	TGTGCCAGCAGCTCAGCGGGGGGCCCAGATACGCAGTATTTT
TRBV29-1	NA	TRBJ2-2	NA	CSAQGSTGELFF	TGCAGCGCCCAGGGATCCACCGGGGAGCTGTTTTTT
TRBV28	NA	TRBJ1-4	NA	CASSIAGQGEKLFF	TGTGCCAGCAGTATAGCCGGCCAGGGGGAAAAACTGTTTTTT
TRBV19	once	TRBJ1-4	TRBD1	CASSIDRGMANEKLFF	TGTGCCAGTAGTATCGACAGGGGGATGGCTAATGAAAAACTGTTTTTT
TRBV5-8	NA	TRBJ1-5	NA	CASSLVVGGGNQPQHF	TGTGCCAGCAGCTTGGTCGTAGGGGGGGGCAATCAGCCCCAGCATTTT
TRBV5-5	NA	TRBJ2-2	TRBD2	CASSLAGGLTGELFF	TGTGCCAGCAGTTTAGCGGGAGGGTTAACCGGGGAGCTGTTTTTT
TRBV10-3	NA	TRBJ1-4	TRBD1	CAISEGTGTGEKLFF	TGTGCCATCAGTGAGGGGACAGGGACGGGAGAAAAACTGTTTTTT
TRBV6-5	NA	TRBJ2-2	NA	CASRATFGELFF	TGTGCCAGCAGAGCGACGTTTGGGGAGCTGTTTTTT
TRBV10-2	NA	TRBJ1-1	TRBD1	CASRITGTGHTEAFF	TGCGCCAGCAGAATTACCGGGACAGGGCACACTGAAGCTTTCTTT
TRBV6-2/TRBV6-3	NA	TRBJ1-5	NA	CASSQGGGNQPQHF	TGTGCCAGCAGCCAGGGTGGAGGGAATCAGCCCCAGCATTTT
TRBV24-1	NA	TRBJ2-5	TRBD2	CATGTSGQETQYF	TGTGCCACCGGGACTAGCGGCCAAGAGACCCAGTACTTC
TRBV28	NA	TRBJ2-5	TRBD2	CASSSSVAGSSETQYF	TGTGCCAGCAGTAGCTCGGTAGCGGGATCGTCAGAGACCCAGTACTTC
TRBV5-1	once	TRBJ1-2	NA	CASSGNRDVGYGYTF	TGCGCCAGCAGCGGGAACAGGGATGTAGGCTATGGCTACACCTTC
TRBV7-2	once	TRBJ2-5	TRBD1	CASRVQGVGETQYF	TGTGCCAGCAGGGTACAGGGGGTCGGAGAGACCCAGTACTTC
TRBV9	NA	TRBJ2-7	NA	CASSVASTGSTYEQYF	TGTGCCAGCAGCGTAGCCTCCACAGGCTCAACCTACGAGCAGTACTTC
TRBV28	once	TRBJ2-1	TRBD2	CASSWTSGRRSYNEQFF	TGTGCCAGCAGTTGGACTAGCGGGAGACGGTCCTACAATGAGCAGTTCTTC
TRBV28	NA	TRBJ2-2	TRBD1	CASSSVGQGAGAGELFF	TGTGCCAGCAGTTCCGTCGGACAGGGGGCAGGAGCCGGGGAGCTGTTTTTT
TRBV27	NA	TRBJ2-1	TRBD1	CASRRRGPGGGERRRNEQFF	TGTGCCAGCCGCCGAAGAGGGCCAGGGGGTGGGGAGCGCCGCCGCAATGAGCAGTTCTTC
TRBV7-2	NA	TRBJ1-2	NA	CASSLPGGSGYTF	TGTGCCAGCAGCCTCCCGGGGGGGTCGGGCTACACCTTC
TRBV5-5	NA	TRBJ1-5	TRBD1	CASSPGTGVLSNQPQHF	TGTGCCAGCAGCCCTGGGACAGGGGTATTAAGCAATCAGCCCCAGCATTTT
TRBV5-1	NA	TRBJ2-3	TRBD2	CASSSTTSGRTDTQYF	TGCGCCAGCAGCTCGACGACTAGCGGGAGGACAGATACGCAGTATTTT
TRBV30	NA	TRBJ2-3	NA	CAWSAQIAPGIRVDTQYF	TGTGCCTGGAGTGCCCAAATCGCCCCGGGGATTAGAGTAGATACGCAGTATTTT